This TCR beta chain was recorded in a study of T cells after posttransplantation cyclophosphamide. TCRdb's copy holds only in-frame clones and misses some; the assay was immunoSEQ multiplex PCR. The table records thousands of clones, roughly 62% of them present only once. Notes on the study in general: Blood and skin or GI T cell repertoires showed limited TRB overlap.

Turning to this clone: Its specificity is not known.

V was clipped by 0 bases and J by 1 base; unmatched bases: 11. This CDR3 comprises 20 residues. In germline, CDR1 is SGHRS, CDR2 YFSETQ. V is TRBV5-1 and J is TRBJ2-6; TRBD1 agrees at 9 bases. This receptor was identified in a man aged 50 to 60. The sample comprised memory CD8+ T cells sorted from blood. DNA for the CDR3: TGCGCCAGCAGCTTGGTGGGACAGGGCCTGATGCTTTCTGGGGCCAACGTCCTGACTTTC. This codes for CASSLVGQGLMLSGANVLTF.